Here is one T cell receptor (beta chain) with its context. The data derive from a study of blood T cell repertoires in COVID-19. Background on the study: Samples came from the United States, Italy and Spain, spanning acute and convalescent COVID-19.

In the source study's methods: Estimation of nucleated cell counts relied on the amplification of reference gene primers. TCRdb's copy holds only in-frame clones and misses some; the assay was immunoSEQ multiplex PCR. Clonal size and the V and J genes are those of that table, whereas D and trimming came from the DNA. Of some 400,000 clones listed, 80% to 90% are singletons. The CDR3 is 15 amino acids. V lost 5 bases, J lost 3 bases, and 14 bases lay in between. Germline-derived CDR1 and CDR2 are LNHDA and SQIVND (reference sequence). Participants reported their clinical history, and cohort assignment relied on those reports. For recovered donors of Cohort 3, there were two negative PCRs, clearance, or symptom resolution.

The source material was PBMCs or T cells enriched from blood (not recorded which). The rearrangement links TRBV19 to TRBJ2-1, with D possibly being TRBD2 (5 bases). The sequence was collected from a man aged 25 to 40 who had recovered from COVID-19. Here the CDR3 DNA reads TGTGCCAGTAGTGCTAGCAATGGGATCTACAATGAGCAGTTCTTC. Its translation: CASSASNGIYNEQFF.